This TCR beta chain was profiled in a study of blood T cell repertoires in COVID-19. In the original workflow: Reference gene primer amplification in the assay estimated nucleated cell counts. The protocol was immunoSEQ multiplex PCR, while the TCRdb copy is restricted to in-frame clones and leaves out a portion. V, J and clone size are taken as reported in that table, and D and trimming were inferred from the DNA itself. This sample has roughly 61,000 clones, with about 85% found just once. Trimming took off 3 bases at V and 5 bases at J, with 14 bases between the two ends. The CDR3 is 15 residues long. From germline, CDR1 is LNHDA and CDR2 SQIVND (reference sequence).

The chain uses TRBV19 and TRBJ2-1; the D gene is possibly TRBD1 (7 bases). Sequenced input: peripheral blood. This TCR was recovered from a man in his forties with active COVID-19. CDR3 loop: CASSISSRGDNEQFF. The CDR3 DNA reads TGTGCCAGTAGTATTTCGAGCAGGGGGGACAATGAGCAGTTCTTC.